The TCR beta chain described here comes from a study of T cell responses to AZD1222 COVID-19 vaccine. Points from the study as a whole: Every sample of the repertoires postdated the peak T cell response. Two AZD1222 administrations were followed by greater Spike-specific TCR breadth and depth.

Combined were second doses at about 4 or about 12 weeks. The CDR3 covers 15 residues. Trimming stripped 6 bases from V and 6 bases from J, with 19 bases between. Germline V gene lookup returns CDR1 SNHLY and CDR2 FYNNEI. Turning to this clone: Its antigen remains unknown.

Profiling relied on immunoSEQ multiplex PCR, and the TCRdb table lists in-frame clones only, not all of them. The table shows approximately 150,000 clones, with 80% to 95% occurring only once. The sequenced sample was peripheral blood, obtained 28 days after the second AZD1222 dose. The clonotype was recovered from an adult who received the AZD1222 COVID-19 vaccine. This sequence joins TRBV2 and TRBJ2-3; no definite D call. The CDR3 protein is CASRKRTVGEDTQYF. CDR3 nucleotide sequence: TGTGCCAGCAGGAAAAGAACCGTAGGCGAGGATACGCAGTATTTT.